This is a list of T cell receptor beta chains from one sample in a study of high-grade serous ovarian cancer treatment subgroups. The method was immunoSEQ multiplex PCR; TCRdb's version includes in-frame clones alone and lacks a portion of them. The data hold under 15,000 clones, with approximately 88% observed a single time. Sample: tumor tissue. Receptor source: a human donor with high-grade serous ovarian cancer. The conserved cysteine and the conserved F or W are not part of the CDR3 here. D genes are given only for firm matches. Clone size, where shown, is once, few, many, or a class for clones that have expanded.

D	size	J	length	V	CDR3
.	.	TRBJ1-4	12	TRBV7-6	ASSLARGREKLF
TRBD2	.	TRBJ2-3	14	TRBV15	ATSRGTSGGADTQY
TRBD1	.	TRBJ1-5	12	TRBV5-6	ASSLGQGYQPQH
.	.	TRBJ1-2	12	TRBV28	ASTDTEGGYGYT
.	.	TRBJ1-1	13	TRBV11-2	ASSTHVTVNTEAF
.	.	TRBJ1-3	11	TRBV29-1	SVLRGEGNTIY
.	.	TRBJ2-2	14	TRBV18	ASSPLDTSNTGELF
.	.	TRBJ2-7	14	TRBV6-1	ASSDLQGDSSYEQY
TRBD2	.	TRBJ2-3	13	TRBV9	ASSVERGGLDTQY
TRBD2	few	TRBJ2-1	10	TRBV4-3	ASSHGGGGQF
.	.	TRBJ1-3	12	TRBV6-6	ASSYSGAGNTIY
TRBD1	once	TRBJ2-6	15	TRBV7-2	ASRQTGATSGANVLT
.	.	TRBJ1-1	12	TRBV7-9	ASSPVQRNTEAF
.	.	TRBJ1-1	12	TRBV19	ASSPRGGGTEAF
.	.	TRBJ2-7	12	TRBV10-3	AISDTGSGDEQY
TRBD1	.	TRBJ1-3	14	TRBV28	ASSLPPTGAGNTIY
.	.	TRBJ2-1	12	TRBV28	ASSLRLAMNEQF
.	.	TRBJ1-1	11	TRBV6-5	ASSYGRSTEAF
.	few	TRBJ2-2	11	TRBV28	ASSRRNTGELF
.	.	TRBJ1-1	12	TRBV7-2	ASSLVGGGAEAF
.	.	TRBJ2-7	11	TRBV5-1	ASSLDTLAEQY
TRBD1	once	TRBJ1-1	12	TRBV6-5	ASSIQGTNTEAF
.	.	TRBJ1-2	11	TRBV5-4	ASSLVLNYGYT
.	.	TRBJ1-1	12	TRBV7-9	ASSSGQPQTEAF
.	.	TRBJ1-5	11	TRBV15	ASAEYSNQPQH
.	.	TRBJ1-2	12	TRBV6-1	ASSEDFRGYGYT
.	.	TRBJ1-2	11	TRBV28	ASSMGGNYGYT
.	once	TRBJ1-3	11	TRBV11-2	ASSHPSGNTIY
.	.	TRBJ2-6	14	TRBV7-3	ASSLPSRTGANVLT
.	few	TRBJ2-1	13	TRBV7-8	ASSTRTNTYNEQF
.	once	TRBJ1-4	14	TRBV5-1	ASSSDGQQRREKLF
TRBD1	.	TRBJ1-6	12	TRBV9	ASSVLTGGSPLH
.	few	TRBJ2-5	12	TRBV5-1	ASSEQSEMQDQY
TRBD1	.	TRBJ1-2	13	TRBV5-1	ASSLGGTENYGYT
TRBD2	.	TRBJ2-1	14	TRBV7-9	ASSPGLAGGNNEQF
.	.	TRBJ1-3	11	TRBV25-1	ASSVGRRGPIY
.	.	TRBJ1-5	11	TRBV9	ASSQNMEQPQH
.	few	TRBJ1-1	12	TRBV10-3	AISELQLNTEAF
.	once	TRBJ1-2	13	TRBV4-2	ASSQGDIPNYGYT
.	.	.	13	TRBV7-9	ASSPLSGATYEQY
.	.	TRBJ1-1	12	TRBV19	ASRPGHMNTEAF
TRBD1	.	TRBJ2-3	15	TRBV11-2	ASSLGSGTALTDTQY
TRBD2	.	TRBJ2-3	14	TRBV28	ASSSSGLASTDTQY
TRBD1	.	TRBJ2-7	13	TRBV28	ASSNGQGHSYEQY
TRBD2	.	TRBJ2-5	14	TRBV7-6	ASSARLAGGPETQY
.	.	TRBJ1-1	13	TRBV7-2	ASSPPGLGNTEAF
.	.	TRBJ2-3	9	TRBV18	ASSPVSTQY
.	few	TRBJ1-5	10	TRBV19	ASSIGGQPQH
.	.	TRBJ1-6	13	TRBV7-8	ASIGGSSYNSPLH
TRBD1	.	TRBJ1-2	15	TRBV27	ASSLSPRTGRYYGYT
.	.	TRBJ1-1	8	TRBV29-1	SVVLYEAF
TRBD2	.	TRBJ2-1	14	TRBV6-6	ASRTSGGASSGEQF
TRBD2	.	TRBJ2-3	15	TRBV5-1	ASSLDFSGGGADTQY
.	.	TRBJ1-5	15	TRBV25-1	ASSDGAGADSNQPQH
.	.	TRBJ1-1	13	TRBV7-2	ASSQIRDTSAEAF